Following are 23 T cell receptor beta chains from one sample sequenced in a study of shared clonotypes between healthy human individuals. Clones were read by immunoSEQ multiplex PCR, and TCRdb kept only the in-frame ones, dropping some. The table shows about 2 million clones, with approximately 95% occurring only once. The sequencing input was naive CD4+ T cells sorted from blood. Subset given: CD45RA+ positively selected. The receptors stem from a man aged 18 to 30 in good health.

CDR3 sequence (DNA): TGCGCCAGCAGCTTGGTGACGCCAGGGGACAATTCACCCCTCCACTTT. Translation: CASSLVTPGDNSPLHF. The rearrangement joins TRBV5-1 to TRBJ1-6, with a possible D match to TRBD1 (6 bases). V was pared by 0 bases and J by 7 bases, with 14 bases between. Germline CDR1 reads SGHRS; CDR2 reads YFSETQ. The CDR3 extends over 16 amino acids.

The chain has TRBV29-1 and TRBJ2-5; 8 bases line up with TRBD1. V lost 4 bases to trimming and J lost 7 bases; unmatched junction nucleotides: 11. Germline CDR1 is SQVTM and CDR2 is ANQGSEA. The CDR3 is made up of 14 amino acids. This CDR3 reads CSVGPGGVEVTQYF. As DNA, the CDR3 is TGCAGCGTTGGTCCAGGGGGCGTAGAGGTGACCCAGTACTTC.

The V call is TRBV5-6, the J call TRBJ2-7; tentative D call: TRBD2 (5 bases). V lost 5 bases and J 0 bases, leaving 9 bases between the germline ends. Germline CDR1 is SGHDT and CDR2 is YYEEEE. The CDR3 sequence is 13 residues long. CDR3: CASRPGNSYEQYF. In DNA form, the CDR3 reads TGTGCCAGCAGGCCCGGGAACTCCTACGAGCAGTACTTC.

The rearrangement links TRBV5-1 to TRBJ2-7, with 8 bases matching TRBD1. This CDR3 comprises 15 residues. CDR1 SGHRS and CDR2 YFSETQ come from the germline V gene. Germline trimming cut 3 bases from V and 0 bases from J; bases unmatched to any gene: 5. CDR3 sequence (DNA): TGCGCCAGCAGCTACCTGACAGGGGCCTCCTACGAGCAGTACTTC. It encodes CASSYLTGASYEQYF.

This chain links TRBV7-6 with TRBJ2-5; D gene unclear. The germline V and J ends were trimmed by 6 bases and 3 bases, with 11 bases remaining between them. Germline CDR1 is SGHVS and CDR2 is FNYEAQ. The CDR3 is 13 amino acids. CDR3 sequence reads: CASRRLGEETQYF. In nucleotides, the CDR3 is TGTGCCAGCAGGCGACTCGGAGAAGAGACCCAGTACTTC. The complete variable domain, with remaining parts taken from reference TRBV7-6 and TRBJ2-5, reads GAGVSQSPRYKVTKRGQDVALRCDPISGHVSLYWYRQALGQGPEFLTYFNYEAQQDKSGLPNDRFSAERPEGSISTLTIQRTEQRDSAMYRCASRRLGEETQYFGPGTRLLVL.

This clone was observed a few times. In DNA, the CDR3 is TGTGCCAGCAGGCTGGACAGGGGGAATTCACCCCTCCACTTT. Amino acid sequence: CASRLDRGNSPLHF. The V call is TRBV27, the J call TRBJ1-6, with 10 bases lining up with TRBD1. The V gene end was trimmed by 6 bases and the J gene end by 7 bases; junction bases not matched to a gene: 3. CDR3 length equals 14 residues. CDR1 and CDR2 (germline): MNHEY, SMNVEV (reference sequence).

The rearrangement links TRBV23-1 to TRBJ1-2, with 8 bases fitting TRBD1. TRBV23-1 is placed among ORFs of uncertain function. With 4 bases clipped from V and 7 bases from J, the junction kept 8 bases outside the gene matches. The CDR3 runs 14 residues. The CDR3 spells CASSRIQGEIGYTF. The CDR3 DNA is TGCGCCAGCAGTCGAATACAGGGGGAAATTGGCTACACCTTC.

In its sample, this clone was seen once. J is TRBJ1-1 and V is TRBV27, with no clear D. The CDR3 is 13 amino acids. Trimming left V 8 bases short and J 6 bases short, with 16 bases between. Germline lookup yields CDR1 MNHEY and CDR2 SMNVEV (reference sequence). In DNA, the CDR3 is TGTGCCAGCGCGCCCCTCTATGGACCTGAAGCTTTCTTT. Its translation: CASAPLYGPEAFF.

This chain links TRBV6-4 with TRBJ1-5; TRBD1 aligns across 7 bases. Looked up from germline, CDR1 is MRHNA and CDR2 is SNTAGT. V gave up 7 bases and J gave up 0 bases; unmatched junction bases: 15. The CDR3 covers 18 residues. The CDR3, as DNA: TGTGCCAGCACCTTAGACAGGGAATTAACCTATAGCAATCAGCCCCAGCATTTT. Encoded protein: CASTLDRELTYSNQPQHF.

This sequence joins TRBV28 and TRBJ1-5, with 8 bases lining up with TRBD1. The CDR3 contains 14 residues. The V gene's germline CDR1 is MDHEN and CDR2 SYDVKM. Trimming took 7 bases from V and 7 from J; bases not matched to a gene: 9. CDR3 amino acids: CASMGAGGGQPQHF. CDR3 sequence (DNA): TGTGCCAGCATGGGGGCAGGGGGCGGGCAGCCCCAGCATTTT.

In the case of this clone: Other DNA sequences in this sample translate to the same CDR3. J is TRBJ1-1 and V is TRBV10-3, with D unclear. The CDR3 runs 13 residues. Germline V lookup: CDR1 ENHRY, CDR2 SYGVKD. The V gene lost 2 bases and the J gene lost 2 bases, with 6 bases spanning the gap. The CDR3 sequence is CAISELGNTEAFF. The CDR3 DNA sequence: TGTGCCATCAGTGAGCTCGGTAACACTGAAGCTTTCTTT.

The chain combines TRBV7-2 with TRBJ1-3; 8 bases are a match to TRBD1. V was clipped by 2 bases and J by 6 bases; unmatched bases: 12. This CDR3 region has 17 residues. Germline V gives CDR1 SGHTA, CDR2 FQGNSA. Here the CDR3 reads CASSLPGWTGLENTIYF. The CDR3 DNA sequence: TGTGCCAGCAGCTTACCCGGGTGGACAGGGCTCGAAAACACCATATATTTT.

A remark on this clone: The same CDR3 can be traced to other DNA sequences in this sample. The chain has TRBV2 and TRBJ1-1; weak D call: TRBD1 (5 bases). This CDR3 has 13 amino acids. Germline V gene lookup returns CDR1 SNHLY and CDR2 FYNNEI. V shed 0 bases and J shed 5 bases, with 7 bases lying between them. CDR3 nucleotides: TGTGCCAGCAGTGAAGCCCCAGGGACTGAAGCTTTCTTT. Protein sequence: CASSEAPGTEAFF.

The chain links TRBV5-1 to TRBJ2-4; D gene unclear. The germline V gene has CDR1 SGHRS and CDR2 YFSETQ. The CDR3 has 13 residues. Trimming left V 0 bases short and J 10 bases short, with 11 bases between. CDR3 region: CASSLEQATIQYF. Written as DNA, the CDR3 is TGCGCCAGCAGCTTGGAGCAGGCAACTATTCAGTACTTC.

This rearrangement joins TRBV5-1 to TRBJ1-3; no reliable D call. Looked up from germline, CDR1 is SGHRS and CDR2 is YFSETQ. Trimming cost V 0 bases and J 2 bases, with 6 bases left between them. The CDR3 totals 14 residues. The CDR3 coding sequence is TGCGCCAGCAGCTTGGGGCAGACTGGAAACACCATATATTTT. As protein: CASSLGQTGNTIYF.

The rearrangement joins TRBV7-2 to TRBJ2-5; 8 positions match TRBD2. Germline CDR1 and CDR2: SGHTA and FQGNSA. The CDR3 consists of 16 residues. Trimming removed 8 bases from V and 2 bases from J; junction bases left unmatched: 13. CDR3 coding DNA: TGTGCCAGCTCCCCCCGGGCTAGCGGGCCTCAAGAGACCCAGTACTTC. Translating gives CASSPRASGPQETQYF.

As concerns this clone: This may be a read error, as it is one base from a much larger clone. The chain employs TRBV7-6 and TRBJ2-7; a weak D match, TRBD2 (6 bases). The V and J ends lost 1 base and 2 bases respectively, with 6 bases between them. The CDR3 sequence is 13 residues long. From germline, CDR1 is SGHVS and CDR2 FNYEAQ. The CDR3 here is CASSLERAYEQYF. For the CDR3, the DNA is TGTGCCAGCAGCTTAGAGCGGGCCTACGAGCAGTACTTC.

The gene calls are TRBV27 and TRBJ2-7, with no clear D. This CDR3 is built from 14 residues. Trimming shortened V by 6 bases and J by 1 base, and 13 bases separated the two germline ends. Per the germline V gene, CDR1 is MNHEY and CDR2 is SMNVEV (reference sequence). In DNA, the CDR3 is TGTGCCAGCAGCGGCATGGTTGGGTCCTACGAGCAGTACTTC. This gives the protein CASSGMVGSYEQYF.

The V and J genes are TRBV6-5 and TRBJ2-3, with a weak D call TRBD2 (7 bases). This CDR3 is built from 16 residues. Germline CDR1 is MNHEY and CDR2 is SVGAGI. V was cut by 0 bases and J by 3 bases, with 13 bases left in between. For the CDR3, the DNA is TGTGCCAGCAGTTACTCGACCGGGGGGCCGACAGATACGCAGTATTTT. Translating gives CASSYSTGGPTDTQYF.

This chain links TRBV5-4 with TRBJ2-7; the D gene could be TRBD1 or TRBD2 (5 bases each). CDR3 length: 14 amino acids. Trimming pared 4 bases from V and 2 bases from J, leaving 13 bases between. The V gene's germline CDR1 is SGHNT and CDR2 YYREEE (reference sequence). The CDR3 loop reads CASSHWDGPYEQYF. The CDR3 nucleotides are TGTGCCAGCAGCCATTGGGACGGACCCTACGAGCAGTACTTC.

This clone is a singleton in its sample. V and J are TRBV18 and TRBJ2-1; D perhaps matches TRBD1 (7 bases). Germline lookup yields CDR1 KGHSH and CDR2 LQKENI. This CDR3 has 15 amino acids. Trimming cost V 4 bases and J 9 bases, with 19 bases left between them. CDR3 in amino acids: CASSLRDSTTSEQFF. In DNA form, the CDR3 reads TGTGCCAGCTCACTCCGGGACAGTACGACTAGTGAGCAGTTCTTC. Full variable domain (rest looked up from reference TRBV18 and TRBJ2-1): NAGVMQNPRHLVRRRGQEARLRCSPMKGHSHVYWYRQLPEEGLKFMVYLQKENIIDESGMPKERFSAEFPKEGPSILRIQQVVRGDSAAYFCASSLRDSTTSEQFFGPGTRLTVL.

This chain connects TRBV30 to TRBJ2-1; the match to TRBD2 covers 9 bases. Looked up from germline, CDR1 is GTSNPN and CDR2 is SVGIG (reference sequence). The length of the CDR3 is 13 residues. The CDR3 region is CAYLAGEYNEQFF. DNA for the CDR3: TGTGCTTATTTAGCGGGAGAGTACAATGAGCAGTTCTTC.

This chain uses TRBV7-2 with TRBJ1-1; 7 nucleotides agree with TRBD1. J was trimmed by 4 bases and V by 4 bases; bases with no gene match: 9. CDR1 is SGHTA, CDR2 FQGNSA, per germline. This CDR3 region has 15 residues. The CDR3 DNA sequence: TGTGCCAGCAGCTCCCCAACGACAGGGACCACTGAAGCTTTCTTT. It yields the protein CASSSPTTGTTEAFF.